This TCR beta chain was sequenced for a study of PD-1 blockade in classical Hodgkin lymphoma. Across the study: Patients received nivolumab 3 mg/kg intravenously every 2 weeks.

Generated by immunoSEQ multiplex PCR, the TCRdb table keeps only in-frame clones and is missing some. The sample holds tens of thousands of clones, around four fifths seen once. Study-wide results and caveats: While CD8+ TCR diversity did not rise significantly by C4D1, CD4+ TCR diversity did. Exclusion was the outcome for patients who began nivolumab under 1 year after ASCT. Complete responders had baseline diversity similar to newly diagnosed patients.

The CDR3 extends over 15 amino acids. The V end was cut by 2 bases, the J end by 4 bases, with 14 bases between. CDR1 MNHEY and CDR2 SVGAGI come from the germline V gene. Note on this clone: What it recognizes is unknown.

Every single patient, without exception, relapsed after autologous stem cell transplantation, and brentuximab vedotin exposure varied. The receptor was isolated from a human donor with classical Hodgkin lymphoma. This sequence joins TRBV6-5 and TRBJ1-2; D not certain. Sequences were derived from peripheral blood mononuclear cells (PBMCs), sampled at baseline. CDR3 sequence: CASSYDPGSGYGYTF. The CDR3 coding sequence is TGTGCCAGCAGTTACGACCCGGGTTCGGGCTATGGCTACACCTTC.